Each of the 25 T cell receptor beta chains below was sequenced from the same sample in a study of T cell responses to AZD1222 COVID-19 vaccine. Sequencing was performed with immunoSEQ multiplex PCR; in TCRdb, only in-frame clones are kept and a portion is missing. Altogether about 120,000 clones are present, roughly 89% being singletons, with the ten largest covering roughly 5.7%. The material was peripheral blood, obtained on day 0 of AZD1222 vaccination. Receptors originate from an adult in good health.

V gene TRBV5-1 combines with J gene TRBJ2-1; D unresolved. The CDR3 extends over 13 amino acids. Germline assignment: CDR1 SGHRS and CDR2 YFSETQ. V was pared by 4 bases and J by 5 bases, with 10 bases between. This chain's CDR3 is CASSPLPNNEQFF. Written as DNA, the CDR3 is TGCGCCAGCAGCCCCCTACCTAACAATGAGCAGTTCTTC. Looking up the rest from reference TRBV5-1 and TRBJ2-1 gives the full variable domain: KAGVTQTPRYLIKTRGQQVTLSCSPISGHRSVSWYQQTPGQGLQFLFEYFSETQRNKGNFPGRFSGRQFSNSRSEMNVSTLELGDSALYLCASSPLPNNEQFFGPGTRLTVL.

J is TRBJ2-2 and V is TRBV24-1, with D hard to call. Germline CDR1 KGHDR, CDR2 SFDVKD. There are 16 residues in the CDR3. Trimming took 1 base from V and 6 from J, leaving 14 bases between them. The CDR3: CATSDFGVNRAGELFF. CDR3 bases: TGTGCCACCAGTGATTTTGGGGTAAATAGAGCCGGGGAGCTGTTTTTT.

Only a few counts were recorded for this clone. The chain carries TRBV5-4 and TRBJ1-2, with D perhaps matching TRBD1 (5 bases). The ends were cut back, 4 bases at V and 0 bases at J, with 16 bases in the middle. Germline CDR1 is SGHNT and CDR2 is YYREEE (reference sequence). This CDR3 is 16 amino acids long. The CDR3, as DNA: TGTGCCAGCAGCCCGGGGGGTAGACAGACTAACTATGGCTACACCTTC. Protein: CASSPGGRQTNYGYTF.

The chain is built from TRBV6-4 and TRBJ1-6; weak D call: TRBD1 (5 bases). V dropped 6 bases and J dropped 7 bases, with 10 bases sitting between them. This CDR3 has 13 amino acids. Germline CDR1 MRHNA, CDR2 SNTAGT. CDR3: CASSGTSNSPLHF. DNA for the CDR3: TGTGCCAGCAGCGGGACGTCGAATTCACCCCTCCACTTT.

The chain combines TRBV5-1 with TRBJ2-2, with a possible D match to TRBD2 (6 bases). Germline loops: CDR1 SGHRS, CDR2 YFSETQ. The V end was cut by 0 bases, the J end by 6 bases, with 12 bases between. The length of the CDR3 is 15 residues. CDR3 nucleotide sequence: TGCGCCAGCAGCTTGGAATTGGGGGGACCCGGGGAGCTGTTTTTT. Translation gives CASSLELGGPGELFF.

This sequence joins TRBV2 and TRBJ2-7; D may be TRBD2 (6 bases). CDR3 length equals 12 residues. Trimming left V 3 bases short and J 4 bases short, with 7 bases between. Germline assignment: CDR1 SNHLY and CDR2 FYNNEI. The CDR3 DNA follows: TGTGCCAGCAGTGACGGGGGATACGAGCAGTACTTC. Its translation is CASSDGGYEQYF.

The chain employs TRBV11-2 and TRBJ2-5, with D possibly matching TRBD2 (6 bases). This CDR3 contains 13 residues. Germline CDR1 is SGHAT and CDR2 is FQNNGV. The V end was cut by 5 bases, the J end by 5 bases, with 12 bases between. CDR3 bases: TGTGCCAGCAGCCGGGGGTATAAGGAGACCCAGTACTTC. The encoded protein is CASSRGYKETQYF.

The chain links TRBV28 to TRBJ2-1; TRBD2 aligns across 10 bases. The CDR3 is made up of 17 amino acids. The germline CDR1 and CDR2 sequences are MDHEN and SYDVKM. Trimming removed 7 bases from V and 0 bases from J; junction bases left unmatched: 9. The CDR3 protein is CASIPAGGPLSYNEQFF. The CDR3 coding sequence is TGTGCCAGCATCCCAGCGGGAGGGCCACTCTCCTACAATGAGCAGTTCTTC.

V is TRBV9 and J is TRBJ1-1; 7 nucleotides align to TRBD1. Germline loops: CDR1 SGDLS, CDR2 YYNGEE. The CDR3 is 13 amino acids. V trimming: 7 bases; J trimming: 0 bases; junction bases outside the gene matches: 3. CDR3 coding DNA: TGTGCCAGCGACAGGGTTATGAACACTGAAGCTTTCTTT. Translation: CASDRVMNTEAFF.

Note on this clone: Other DNA sequences of this sample code for an identical CDR3. The V gene is TRBV6-5, the J gene TRBJ2-7; D may correspond to TRBD1 or TRBD2 (6 bases each). This CDR3 has 15 residues. From germline, CDR1 is MNHEY and CDR2 SVGAGI. Trimming removed 0 bases from V and 4 bases from J, with 13 bases in between. The CDR3 reads CASSYSGGSGYEQYF. In nucleotides, the CDR3 is TGTGCCAGCAGTTACTCAGGGGGGTCTGGGTACGAGCAGTACTTC.

The genes are TRBV27 and TRBJ1-4; the match to TRBD1 covers 8 bases. After removal of 5 bases from V and 3 bases from J, the junction contained 8 bases not matched to a gene. Germline CDR1 is MNHEY and CDR2 is SMNVEV (reference sequence). CDR3 length: 16 residues. Written as DNA, the CDR3 is TGTGCCAGCAGTCCCACAGGGGGTGCGGCTAATGAAAAACTGTTTTTT. It yields the protein CASSPTGGAANEKLFF.

V is TRBV29-1 and J is TRBJ1-4; no reliable D call. V was pared by 4 bases and J by 8 bases, with 5 bases between. The CDR3 runs to 10 residues. Germline CDR1 SQVTM, CDR2 ANQGSEA. CDR3 DNA: TGCAGCGTTGCGGACGAAAAACTGTTTTTT. Translated: CSVADEKLFF.

The chain recombines TRBV3-1 (or the pseudogene TRBV3-2) with TRBJ2-7; TRBD1 matches 9 bases. Germline V gives CDR1 LGHDT, CDR2 YNNKEL (reference sequence). The CDR3 totals 13 residues. With V trimmed by 4 bases and J by 5 bases, 3 bases remained unmatched. The CDR3 loop is CASSRNRGHEQYF. In DNA form, the CDR3 reads TGTGCCAGCAGCCGGAACAGGGGGCACGAGCAGTACTTC.

The rearrangement links TRBV28 to TRBJ2-7; D tentatively fits TRBD1 or TRBD2 (6 bases each). This CDR3 has 18 residues. The ends were cut back, 9 bases at V and 2 bases at J, with 29 bases in the middle. Germline CDR1 reads MDHEN; CDR2 reads SYDVKM. CDR3 bases: TGTGCCAGTTCCTCCGCGGGACACCAGGGGTCCCGAACCTACGAGCAGTACTTC. This sequence encodes CASSSAGHQGSRTYEQYF.

The chain links TRBV2 to TRBJ1-2, with D possibly matching TRBD1 (5 bases). The CDR3 extends over 11 amino acids. The V end lost 6 bases, the J end lost 12 bases, and 14 bases lay between the germline ends. The V gene's germline CDR1 is SNHLY and CDR2 FYNNEI. DNA for the CDR3: TGTGCCAGCAGGAAGCAGGGAGGGGACACCTTC. Protein: CASRKQGGDTF.

This sequence joins TRBV18 and TRBJ1-6; D is unclear. CDR3 length equals 13 residues. V dropped 0 bases and J dropped 11 bases, with 8 bases sitting between them. Per the germline V gene, CDR1 is KGHSH and CDR2 is LQKENI. The CDR3 sequence is CASSPPNSAPLHF. The CDR3 DNA reads as TGTGCCAGCTCACCACCGAATTCTGCACCCCTCCACTTT.

This chain uses TRBV12-3 or TRBV12-4 with TRBJ2-3; no reliable D call. Trimming removed 6 bases from V and 4 bases from J, with 11 bases in between. The CDR3 consists of 13 residues. CDR3 sequence: CASSPHPPDTQYF. CDR3 nucleotide sequence: TGTGCCAGCAGCCCCCACCCCCCAGATACGCAGTATTTT.

This rearrangement joins TRBV5-1 to TRBJ2-5; unclear D gene. The CDR3 is made up of 14 amino acids. The germline gives CDR1 SGHRS, CDR2 YFSETQ. Deletions cut 0 bases from V and 1 base from J, with 7 bases between. The chain's CDR3 is CASSLGGVQETQYF. CDR3 coding DNA: TGCGCCAGCAGCTTGGGTGGGGTCCAAGAGACCCAGTACTTC.

V is TRBV19 and J is TRBJ2-1, with TRBD2 matching over 9 bases. The ends lost 4 bases at V and 3 bases at J; junction bases unmatched: 7. Germline loops: CDR1 LNHDA, CDR2 SQIVND (reference sequence). This CDR3 contains 16 residues. The CDR3 bases are TGTGCCAGTAGTAACACGGCGGGAGGGTACTACAATGAGCAGTTCTTC. Protein: CASSNTAGGYYNEQFF.

This chain links TRBV28 with TRBJ1-5, with D possibly being TRBD1 (6 bases). The CDR3 is 18 amino acids. Between the trimmed V and J ends, which lost 8 bases and 3 bases, there was a span of 26 bases. Germline CDR1 and CDR2: MDHEN and SYDVKM. DNA of the CDR3: TGTGCCAGCCGGGAGGGGGACGGGTTTGGCAGGGTCAATCAGCCCCAGCATTTT. Protein sequence: CASREGDGFGRVNQPQHF. Based on the CDR3 plus reference TRBV28 and TRBJ1-5, the full variable domain is DVKVTQSSRYLVKRTGEKVFLECVQDMDHENMFWYRQDPGLGLRLIYFSYDVKMKEKGDIPEGYSVSREKKERFSLILESASTNQTSMYLCASREGDGFGRVNQPQHFGDGTRLSIL.

V is TRBV19 and J is TRBJ2-1; D not certain. V shed 4 bases and J shed 1 base, with 8 bases lying between them. Germline V lookup: CDR1 LNHDA, CDR2 SQIVND (reference sequence). The CDR3 has 14 amino acids. Here the CDR3 DNA reads TGTGCCAGTAGTAGCTGGGTATCCTACAATGAGCAGTTCTTC. This sequence encodes CASSSWVSYNEQFF.

The CDR3 here is CASLRGGTGELFF. The CDR3 region has the DNA TGTGCCAGCTTAAGAGGGGGGACCGGGGAGCTGTTTTTT. This chain connects TRBV12-3 or TRBV12-4 to TRBJ2-2; D might be TRBD1 or TRBD2, each matching 6 bases. The length of the CDR3 is 13 residues. V lost 8 bases and J 5 bases, leaving 12 bases between the germline ends.

CDR3 DNA sequence: TGTGCCTGGAGCTTGGGCAGGGTCGTTAATTCACCCCTCCACTTT. This sequence encodes CAWSLGRVVNSPLHF. The rearrangement uses TRBV30 and TRBJ1-6; tentative D call: TRBD1 (5 bases). Per the germline V gene, CDR1 is GTSNPN and CDR2 is SVGIG (reference sequence). Between the trimmed V and J ends, which lost 3 bases and 6 bases, there was a span of 15 bases. This CDR3 spans 15 amino acids. Drawing the rest from reference TRBV30 and TRBJ1-6, the complete variable domain is SQTIHQWPATLVQPVGSPLSLECTVEGTSNPNLYWYRQAAGRGLQLLFYSVGIGQISSEVPQNLSASRPQDRQFILSSKKLLLSDSGFYLCAWSLGRVVNSPLHFGNGTRLTVT.

This chain connects TRBV6-5 to TRBJ1-1, with TRBD1 matching over 8 bases. This CDR3 has 15 amino acids. V shed 8 bases, J shed 6 bases, and the junction held 14 bases outside the gene matches. Germline V gene lookup returns CDR1 MNHEY and CDR2 SVGAGI. As DNA, the CDR3 is TGTGCCAGCCTTCCTAACCCAGGGGGCAGCGCTGAAGCTTTCTTT. Translating it yields CASLPNPGGSAEAFF.

The chain recombines TRBV3-1 (or the pseudogene TRBV3-2) with TRBJ2-5; TRBD2 is a possible D gene (6 bases). The CDR3 has 13 amino acids. The V end lost 6 bases, the J end lost 9 bases, and 17 bases lay between the germline ends. Per the germline V gene, CDR1 is LGHDT and CDR2 is YNNKEL (reference sequence). The DNA of the CDR3 is TGTGCCAGCAGGCCGGGGGTGAGGAATGCCCAGTACTTC. Translated: CASRPGVRNAQYF.